This T cell receptor (beta chain) emerged from a study of blood T cell repertoires in COVID-19. The wider study: From the United States, Italy and Spain came samples of acute and convalescent COVID-19. In each case, the material was cDNA or gDNA derived from T cells, B-cell-depleted T cells, or PBMCs.

The germline CDR1 and CDR2 sequences are SNHLY and FYNNEI. The CDR3 is 15 amino acids. The V end lost 8 bases, the J end lost 4 bases, and 18 bases lay between the germline ends. In the authors' workflow: Amplifying reference gene primers gave estimates of nucleated cell counts. TCRdb's table, derived via immunoSEQ multiplex PCR, lists solely in-frame clones and lacks some. V, J and clone size were drawn from that table, and D and trimming were deduced from the DNA. The repertoire consists of 130,000 or so clones, with about 90% occurring once and the leading ten covering roughly 2.5%. The TCR originated in a man in his fifties with active COVID-19. The sample comprised peripheral blood. V gene TRBV2 combines with J gene TRBJ1-5; D uncertain. The CDR3 DNA reads TGTGCCAGCGACAACGAAAGGCAGGTTAATCAGCCCCAGCATTTT. Translating gives CASDNERQVNQPQHF.